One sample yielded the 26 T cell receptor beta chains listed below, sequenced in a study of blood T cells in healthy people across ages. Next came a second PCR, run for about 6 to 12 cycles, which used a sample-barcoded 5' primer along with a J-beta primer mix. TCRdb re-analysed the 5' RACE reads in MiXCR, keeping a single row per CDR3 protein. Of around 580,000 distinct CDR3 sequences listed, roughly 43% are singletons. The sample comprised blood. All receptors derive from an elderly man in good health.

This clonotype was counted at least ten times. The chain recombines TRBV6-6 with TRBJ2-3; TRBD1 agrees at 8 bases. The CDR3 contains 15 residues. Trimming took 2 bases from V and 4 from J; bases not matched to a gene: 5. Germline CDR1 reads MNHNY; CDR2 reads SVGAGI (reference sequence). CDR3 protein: CASSYPGQGADTQYF. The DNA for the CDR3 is TGTGCCAGCAGTTACCCCGGACAGGGAGCAGATACGCAGTATTTT.

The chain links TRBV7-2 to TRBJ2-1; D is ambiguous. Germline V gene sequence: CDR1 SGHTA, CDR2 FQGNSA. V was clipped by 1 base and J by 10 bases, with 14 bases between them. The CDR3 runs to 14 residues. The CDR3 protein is CASSLGRASEEQFF. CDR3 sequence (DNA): TGTGCCAGCAGCTTAGGTAGGGCCTCGGAGGAGCAGTTCTTC.

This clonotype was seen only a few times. The CDR3 bases are TGCAGTACCTCCCCATTGGGACTAGCGGGGGTGAATGAGCAGTTCTTC. Its protein product is CSTSPLGLAGVNEQFF. The rearrangement links TRBV20-1 to TRBJ2-1; TRBD2 agrees at 14 bases. The CDR3 length is 16 residues. CDR1 is DFQATT, CDR2 SNEGSKA, per germline (reference sequence). J was trimmed by 7 bases and V by 8 bases; bases with no gene match: 13.

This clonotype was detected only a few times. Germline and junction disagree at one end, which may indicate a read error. For the CDR3, the DNA is TGCAGTGCTGGCCGGGACAGGGGAGCAGATACGCGGTATTTT. Translating it yields CSAGRDRGADTRYF. The chain joins TRBV20-1 to TRBJ2-3; TRBD1 aligns across 10 bases. The length of the CDR3 is 14 residues. Germline V gives CDR1 DFQATT, CDR2 SNEGSKA (reference sequence).

CDR3 nucleotide sequence: TGTGCCTGGGCTAGGGGGCACGGCACAGATACGCAGTATTTT. Its protein product is CAWARGHGTDTQYF. The chain employs TRBV30 and TRBJ2-3, with 7 bases aligning to TRBD1. This CDR3 has 14 amino acids. J was trimmed by 1 base and V by 5 bases; bases with no gene match: 6. CDR1 is GTSNPN and CDR2 is SVGIG in the germline V gene (reference sequence). The whole variable domain, filled in from reference TRBV30 and TRBJ2-3, reads SQTIHQWPATLVQPVGSPLSLECTVEGTSNPNLYWYRQAAGRGLQLLFYSVGIGQISSEVPQNLSASRPQDRQFILSSKKLLLSDSGFYLCAWARGHGTDTQYFGPGTRLTVL.

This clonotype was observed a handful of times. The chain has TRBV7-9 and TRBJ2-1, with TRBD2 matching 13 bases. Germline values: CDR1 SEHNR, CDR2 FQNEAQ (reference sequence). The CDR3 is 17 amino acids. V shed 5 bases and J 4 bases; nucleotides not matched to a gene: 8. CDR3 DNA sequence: TGTGCCAGCAGCCGGGGGACTAGCGGGATACGTTACAATGAGCAGTTCTTC. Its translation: CASSRGTSGIRYNEQFF.

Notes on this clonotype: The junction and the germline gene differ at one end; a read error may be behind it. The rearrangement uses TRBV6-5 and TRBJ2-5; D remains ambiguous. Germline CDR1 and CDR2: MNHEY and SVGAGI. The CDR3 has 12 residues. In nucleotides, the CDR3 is TGCGCCTGCAGTCGGACCCAAGAGACCCAGTACTTC. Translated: CACSRTQETQYF.

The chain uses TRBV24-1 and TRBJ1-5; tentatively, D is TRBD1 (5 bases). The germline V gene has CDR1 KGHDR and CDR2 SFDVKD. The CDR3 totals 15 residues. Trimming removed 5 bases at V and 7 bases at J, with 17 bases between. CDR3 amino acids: CATSAGTGLRQPQHF. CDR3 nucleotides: TGTGCCACCAGTGCCGGGACGGGCCTCAGGCAGCCCCAGCATTTT.

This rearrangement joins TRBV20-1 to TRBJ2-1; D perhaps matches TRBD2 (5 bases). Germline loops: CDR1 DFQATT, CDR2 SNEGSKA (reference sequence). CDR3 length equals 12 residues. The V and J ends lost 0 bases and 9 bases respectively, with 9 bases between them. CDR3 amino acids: CSARELVSEQFF. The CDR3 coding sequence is TGCAGTGCTAGAGAACTAGTTAGTGAGCAGTTCTTC.

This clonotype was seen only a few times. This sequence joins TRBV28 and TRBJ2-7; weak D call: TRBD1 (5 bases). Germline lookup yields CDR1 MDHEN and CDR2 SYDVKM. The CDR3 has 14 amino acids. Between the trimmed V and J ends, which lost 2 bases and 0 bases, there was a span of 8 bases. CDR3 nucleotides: TGTGCCAGCAGTTTAGTAAGGGGCTCCTACGAGCAGTACTTC. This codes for CASSLVRGSYEQYF.

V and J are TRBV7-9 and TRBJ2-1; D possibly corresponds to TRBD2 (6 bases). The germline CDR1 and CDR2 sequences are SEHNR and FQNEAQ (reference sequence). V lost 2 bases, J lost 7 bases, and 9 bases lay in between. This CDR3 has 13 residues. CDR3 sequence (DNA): TGTGCCAGCAGCTTAACTAGCATTAATGAGCAGTTCTTC. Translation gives CASSLTSINEQFF.

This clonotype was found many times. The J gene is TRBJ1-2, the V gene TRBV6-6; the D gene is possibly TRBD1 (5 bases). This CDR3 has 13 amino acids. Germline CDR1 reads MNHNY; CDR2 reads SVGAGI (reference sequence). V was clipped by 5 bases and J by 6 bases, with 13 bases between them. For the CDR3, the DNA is TGTGCCAGCAGTGCTCAGGGACGGGATGGCTACACCTTC. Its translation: CASSAQGRDGYTF.

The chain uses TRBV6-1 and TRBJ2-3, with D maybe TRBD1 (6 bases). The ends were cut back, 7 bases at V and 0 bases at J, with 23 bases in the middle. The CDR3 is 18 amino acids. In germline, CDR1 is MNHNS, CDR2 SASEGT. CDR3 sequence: CASTPDRTQRISTDTQYF. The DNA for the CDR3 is TGTGCCAGCACCCCGGACAGAACTCAGCGGATTAGCACAGATACGCAGTATTTT.

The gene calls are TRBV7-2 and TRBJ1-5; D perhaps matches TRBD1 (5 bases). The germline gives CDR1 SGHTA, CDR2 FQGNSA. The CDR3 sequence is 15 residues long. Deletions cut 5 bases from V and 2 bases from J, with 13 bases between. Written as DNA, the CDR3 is TGTGCCAGCAGCATCCAGGGCAGGGGCAATCAGCCCCAGCATTTT. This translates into CASSIQGRGNQPQHF.

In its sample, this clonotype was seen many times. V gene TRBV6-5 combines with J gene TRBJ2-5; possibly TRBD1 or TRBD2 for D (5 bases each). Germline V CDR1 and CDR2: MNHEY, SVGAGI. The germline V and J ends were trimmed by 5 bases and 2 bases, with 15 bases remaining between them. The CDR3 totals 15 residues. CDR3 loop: CASSPPGRNQETQYF. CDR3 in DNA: TGTGCCAGCAGTCCTCCGGGACGGAATCAAGAGACCCAGTACTTC.

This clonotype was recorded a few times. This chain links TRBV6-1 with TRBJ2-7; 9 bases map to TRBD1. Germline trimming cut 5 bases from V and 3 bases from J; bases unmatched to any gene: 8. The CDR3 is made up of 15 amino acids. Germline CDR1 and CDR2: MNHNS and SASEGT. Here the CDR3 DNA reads TGTGCCAGCAGTTCCGCGGGACAGGGTGGCTACGAGCAGTACTTC. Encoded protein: CASSSAGQGGYEQYF.

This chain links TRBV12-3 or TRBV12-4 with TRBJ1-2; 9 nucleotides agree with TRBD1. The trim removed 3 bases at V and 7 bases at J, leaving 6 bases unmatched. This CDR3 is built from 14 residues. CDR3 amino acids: CASSFVSGQGGYTF. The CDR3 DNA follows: TGTGCCAGCAGTTTTGTCTCGGGACAGGGTGGCTACACCTTC.

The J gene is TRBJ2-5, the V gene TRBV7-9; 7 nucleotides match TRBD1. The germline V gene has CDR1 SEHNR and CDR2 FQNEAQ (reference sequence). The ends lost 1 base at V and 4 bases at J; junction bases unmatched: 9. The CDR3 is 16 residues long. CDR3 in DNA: TGTGCCAGCAGCTTAGGGCGAGACAGGGTGCTAGAGACCCAGTACTTC. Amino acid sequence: CASSLGRDRVLETQYF.

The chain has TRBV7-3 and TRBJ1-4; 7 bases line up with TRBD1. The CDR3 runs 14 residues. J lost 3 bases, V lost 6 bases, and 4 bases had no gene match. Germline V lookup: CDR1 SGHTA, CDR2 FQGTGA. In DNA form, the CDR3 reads TGTGCCAGCAGGCGGGACAGCTCTAATGAAAAACTGTTTTTT. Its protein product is CASRRDSSNEKLFF.

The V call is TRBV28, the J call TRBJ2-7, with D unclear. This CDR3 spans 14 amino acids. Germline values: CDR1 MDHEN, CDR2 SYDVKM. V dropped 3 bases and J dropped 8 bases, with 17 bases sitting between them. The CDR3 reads CASSFPSRPVKQYF. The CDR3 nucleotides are TGTGCCAGCAGTTTTCCGAGCAGACCTGTGAAGCAGTACTTC.

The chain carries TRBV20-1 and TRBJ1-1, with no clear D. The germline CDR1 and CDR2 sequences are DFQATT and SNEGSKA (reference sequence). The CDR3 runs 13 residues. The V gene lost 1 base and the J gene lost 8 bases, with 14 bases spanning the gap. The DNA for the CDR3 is TGCAGTGCTAGAGGGAGGCGGGTAGGGGAAGCTTTCTTT. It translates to CSARGRRVGEAFF.

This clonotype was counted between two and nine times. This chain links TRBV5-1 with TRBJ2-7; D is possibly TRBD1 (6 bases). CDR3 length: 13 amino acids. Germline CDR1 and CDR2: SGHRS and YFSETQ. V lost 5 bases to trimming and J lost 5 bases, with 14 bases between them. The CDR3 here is CASSANRDNEQYF. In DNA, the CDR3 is TGCGCCAGCAGTGCCAACAGGGACAACGAGCAGTACTTC.

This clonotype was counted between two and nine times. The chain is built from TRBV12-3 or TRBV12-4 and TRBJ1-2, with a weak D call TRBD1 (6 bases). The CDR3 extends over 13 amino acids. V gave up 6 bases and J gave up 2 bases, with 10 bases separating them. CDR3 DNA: TGTGCCAGCAGACTCGGACAGAACTATGGCTACACCTTC. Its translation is CASRLGQNYGYTF.

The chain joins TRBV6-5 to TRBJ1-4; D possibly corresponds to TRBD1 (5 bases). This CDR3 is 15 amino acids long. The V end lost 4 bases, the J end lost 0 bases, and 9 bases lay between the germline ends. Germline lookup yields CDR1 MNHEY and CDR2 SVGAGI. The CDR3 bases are TGTGCCAGCAGTTCCGGGGCAACAACTAATGAAAAACTGTTTTTT. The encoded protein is CASSSGATTNEKLFF.

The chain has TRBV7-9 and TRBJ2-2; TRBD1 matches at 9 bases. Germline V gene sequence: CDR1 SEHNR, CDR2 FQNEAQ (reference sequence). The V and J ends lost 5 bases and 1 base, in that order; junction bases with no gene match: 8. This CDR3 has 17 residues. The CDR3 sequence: CASSGGQGGENTGELFF. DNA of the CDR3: TGTGCCAGCAGCGGGGGACAGGGTGGCGAGAACACCGGGGAGCTGTTTTTT.

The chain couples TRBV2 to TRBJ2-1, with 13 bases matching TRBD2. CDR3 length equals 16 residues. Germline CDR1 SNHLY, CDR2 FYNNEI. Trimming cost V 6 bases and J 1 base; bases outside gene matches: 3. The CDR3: CASRRLAGGSYNEQFF. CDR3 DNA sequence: TGTGCCAGCAGAAGACTAGCGGGGGGTTCCTACAATGAGCAGTTCTTC. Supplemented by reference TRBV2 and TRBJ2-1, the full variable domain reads EPEVTQTPSHQVTQMGQEVILRCVPISNHLYFYWYRQILGQKVEFLVSFYNNEISEKSEIFDDQFSVERPDGSNFTLKIRSTKLEDSAMYFCASRRLAGGSYNEQFFGPGTRLTVL.